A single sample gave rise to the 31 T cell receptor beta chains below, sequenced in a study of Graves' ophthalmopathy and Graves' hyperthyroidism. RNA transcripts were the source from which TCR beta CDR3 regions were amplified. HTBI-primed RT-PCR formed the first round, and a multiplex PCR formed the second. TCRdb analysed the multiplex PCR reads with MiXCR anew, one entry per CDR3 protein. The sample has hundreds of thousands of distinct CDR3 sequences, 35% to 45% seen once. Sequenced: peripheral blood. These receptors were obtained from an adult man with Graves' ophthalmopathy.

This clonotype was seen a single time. The CDR3 DNA sequence: TGCGCCAGCAGCCAACCGGACAGACAAGAGACCCAGCATTTT. Protein: CASSQPDRQETQHF. The rearrangement uses TRBV4-1 and TRBJ1-5; possible D gene TRBD1, 6 bases. The CDR3 spans 14 residues. CDR1 is MGHRA, CDR2 YSYEKL, per germline. The V gene lost 2 bases and the J gene lost 11 bases, with 16 bases spanning the gap.

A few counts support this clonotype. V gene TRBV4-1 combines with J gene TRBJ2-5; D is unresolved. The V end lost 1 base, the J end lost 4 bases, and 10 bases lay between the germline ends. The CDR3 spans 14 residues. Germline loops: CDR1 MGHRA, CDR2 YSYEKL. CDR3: CASSQAGGVETQYF. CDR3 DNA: TGCGCCAGCAGCCAAGCAGGTGGGGTAGAGACCCAGTACTTC.

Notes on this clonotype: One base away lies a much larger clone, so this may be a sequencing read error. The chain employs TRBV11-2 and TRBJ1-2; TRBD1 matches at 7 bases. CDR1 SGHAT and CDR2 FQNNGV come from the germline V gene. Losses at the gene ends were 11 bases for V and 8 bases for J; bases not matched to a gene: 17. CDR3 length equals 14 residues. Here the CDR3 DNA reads TGTGCCGGCATCCCCCTGACAGGGCTCGGGGGCTACACCTTC. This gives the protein CAGIPLTGLGGYTF.

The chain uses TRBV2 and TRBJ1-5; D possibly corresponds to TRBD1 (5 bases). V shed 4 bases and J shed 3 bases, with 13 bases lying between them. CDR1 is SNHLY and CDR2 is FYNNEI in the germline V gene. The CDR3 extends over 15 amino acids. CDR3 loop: CASSVGGSTNQPQHF. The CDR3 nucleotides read TGTGCCAGCAGTGTTGGGGGGTCTACCAATCAGCCCCAGCATTTT.

Written as DNA, the CDR3 is TGTGCCAGCAACCCCGTGGGGTGGAATCAATACGAGCAGTACTTC. Residues: CASNPVGWNQYEQYF. The chain is built from TRBV2 and TRBJ2-7; D remains ambiguous. The length of the CDR3 is 15 residues. V shed 7 bases and J shed 4 bases, with 20 bases lying between them. Germline V gene sequence: CDR1 SNHLY, CDR2 FYNNEI.

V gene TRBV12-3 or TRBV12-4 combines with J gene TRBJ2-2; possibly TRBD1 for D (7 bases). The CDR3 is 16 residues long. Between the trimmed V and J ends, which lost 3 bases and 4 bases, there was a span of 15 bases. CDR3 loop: CASSLGRGVLTGELFF. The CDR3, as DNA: TGTGCCAGCAGTTTGGGCAGGGGGGTTCTCACCGGGGAGCTGTTTTTT.

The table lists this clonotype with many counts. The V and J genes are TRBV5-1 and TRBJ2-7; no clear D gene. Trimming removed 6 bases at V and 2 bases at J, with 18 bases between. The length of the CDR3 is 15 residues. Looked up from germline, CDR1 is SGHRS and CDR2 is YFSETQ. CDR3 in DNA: TGCGCCAGCAACCCCGGGTGGGCCTTTACCTACGAGCAGTACTTC. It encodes CASNPGWAFTYEQYF.

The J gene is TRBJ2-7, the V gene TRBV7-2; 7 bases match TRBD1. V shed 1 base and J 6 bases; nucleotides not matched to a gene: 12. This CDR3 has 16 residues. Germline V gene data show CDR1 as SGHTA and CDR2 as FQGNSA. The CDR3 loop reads CASSLGTGVPSSEQYF. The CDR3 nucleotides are TGTGCCAGCAGCTTAGGCACAGGGGTTCCGAGTAGCGAGCAGTACTTC.

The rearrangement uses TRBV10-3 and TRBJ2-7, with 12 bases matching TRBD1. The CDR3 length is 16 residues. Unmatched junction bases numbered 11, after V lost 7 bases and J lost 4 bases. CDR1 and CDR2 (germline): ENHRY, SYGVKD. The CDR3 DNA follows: TGTGCCATCAAGGGACAGGGGGCTAGCGGGACTTACGAGCAGTACTTC. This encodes CAIKGQGASGTYEQYF.

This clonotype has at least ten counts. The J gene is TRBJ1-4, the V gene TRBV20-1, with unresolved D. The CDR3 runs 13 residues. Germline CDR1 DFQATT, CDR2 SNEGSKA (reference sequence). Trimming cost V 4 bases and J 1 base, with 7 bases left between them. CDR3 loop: CSAMAGTNEKLFF. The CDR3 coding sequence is TGCAGTGCTATGGCAGGAACTAATGAAAAACTGTTTTTT.

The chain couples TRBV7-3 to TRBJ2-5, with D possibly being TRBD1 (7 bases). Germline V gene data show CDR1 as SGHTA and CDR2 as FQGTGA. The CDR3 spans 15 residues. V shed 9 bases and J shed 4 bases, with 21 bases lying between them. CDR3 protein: CASTPSRGALETQYF. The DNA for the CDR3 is TGTGCCAGTACCCCAAGCAGGGGGGCCCTAGAGACCCAGTACTTC. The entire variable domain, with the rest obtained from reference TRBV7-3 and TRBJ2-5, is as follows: GAGVSQTPSNKVTEKGKYVELRCDPISGHTALYWYRQSLGQGPEFLIYFQGTGAADDSGLPNDRFFAVRPEGSVSTLKIQRTERGDSAVYLCASTPSRGALETQYFGPGTRLLVL.

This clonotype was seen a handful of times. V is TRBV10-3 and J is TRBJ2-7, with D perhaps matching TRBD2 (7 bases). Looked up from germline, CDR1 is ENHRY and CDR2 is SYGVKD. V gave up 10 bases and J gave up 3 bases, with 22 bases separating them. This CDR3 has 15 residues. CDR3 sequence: CASADRGGGNYEQYF. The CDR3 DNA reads TGTGCCAGCGCGGATCGAGGGGGGGGCAACTACGAGCAGTACTTC.

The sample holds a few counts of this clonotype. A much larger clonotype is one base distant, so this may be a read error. As DNA, the CDR3 is TGTGCCAGCAGTGAAGCGACAGGGGGCAATTCACCCCTCCACTTT. Translating it yields CASSEATGGNSPLHF. V and J are TRBV6-1 and TRBJ1-6, with TRBD1 matching over 10 bases. CDR3 length: 15 amino acids. Germline CDR1 reads MNHNS; CDR2 reads SASEGT. Germline trimming cut 0 bases from V and 7 bases from J; bases unmatched to any gene: 0.

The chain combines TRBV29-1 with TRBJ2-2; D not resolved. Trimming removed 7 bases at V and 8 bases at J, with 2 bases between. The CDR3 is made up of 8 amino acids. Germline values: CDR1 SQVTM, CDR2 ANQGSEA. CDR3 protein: CSGGELFF. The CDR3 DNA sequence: TGCAGCGGAGGGGAGCTGTTTTTT.

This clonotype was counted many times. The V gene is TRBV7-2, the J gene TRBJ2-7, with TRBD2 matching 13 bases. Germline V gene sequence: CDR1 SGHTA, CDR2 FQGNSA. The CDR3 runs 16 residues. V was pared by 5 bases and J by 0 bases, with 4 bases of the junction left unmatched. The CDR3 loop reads CASSRGLAGYSYEQYF. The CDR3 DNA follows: TGTGCCAGCAGCCGGGGACTAGCGGGATACTCCTACGAGCAGTACTTC.

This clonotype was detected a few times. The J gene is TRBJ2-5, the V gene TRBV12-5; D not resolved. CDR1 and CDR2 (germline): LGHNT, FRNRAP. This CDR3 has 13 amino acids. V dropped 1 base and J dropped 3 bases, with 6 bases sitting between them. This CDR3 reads CASGLARKETQYF. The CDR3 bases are TGTGCTAGTGGTTTGGCGAGAAAAGAGACCCAGTACTTC. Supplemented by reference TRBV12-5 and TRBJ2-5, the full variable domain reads DARVTQTPRHKVTEMGQEVTMRCQPILGHNTVFWYRQTMMQGLELLAYFRNRAPLDDSGMPKDRFSAEMPDATLATLKIQPSEPRDSAVYFCASGLARKETQYFGPGTRLLVL.

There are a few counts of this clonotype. CDR3: CASSGGLAGGPGETQYF. The CDR3 region has the DNA TGTGCCAGCAGCGGGGGACTAGCGGGAGGGCCGGGAGAGACCCAGTACTTC. The V gene is TRBV5-6, the J gene TRBJ2-5; 16 bases are a match to TRBD2. Germline CDR1 reads SGHDT; CDR2 reads YYEEEE. The CDR3 has 17 amino acids. The V gene end was trimmed by 4 bases and the J gene end by 4 bases; junction bases not matched to a gene: 7.

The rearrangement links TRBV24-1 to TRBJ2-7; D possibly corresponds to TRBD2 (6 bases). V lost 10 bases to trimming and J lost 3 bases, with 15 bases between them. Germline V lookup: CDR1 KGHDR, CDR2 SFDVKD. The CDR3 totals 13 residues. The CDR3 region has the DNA TGTGCCACGGCCCGGGGGAGGCTCTACGAGCAGTACTTC. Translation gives CATARGRLYEQYF.

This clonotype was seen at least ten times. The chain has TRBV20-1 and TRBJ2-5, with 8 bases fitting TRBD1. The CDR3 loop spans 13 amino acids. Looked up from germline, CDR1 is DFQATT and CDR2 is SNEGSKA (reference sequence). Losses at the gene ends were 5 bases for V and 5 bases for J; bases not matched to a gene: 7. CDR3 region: CSARDRSGETQYF. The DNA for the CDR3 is TGCAGTGCTCGGGACAGGTCTGGGGAGACCCAGTACTTC.

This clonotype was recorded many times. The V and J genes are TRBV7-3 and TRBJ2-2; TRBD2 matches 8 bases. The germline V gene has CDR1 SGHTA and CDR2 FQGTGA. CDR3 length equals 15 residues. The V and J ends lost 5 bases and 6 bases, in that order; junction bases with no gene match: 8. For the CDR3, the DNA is TGTGCCAGCAGCCAGTCGGGGGGGTTCCCCGGGGAGCTGTTTTTT. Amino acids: CASSQSGGFPGELFF.

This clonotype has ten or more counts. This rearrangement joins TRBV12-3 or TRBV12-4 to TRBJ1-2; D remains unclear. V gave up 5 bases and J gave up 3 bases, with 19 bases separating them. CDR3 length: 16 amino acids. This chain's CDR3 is CASSRNQYLRHYGYTF. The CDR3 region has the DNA TGTGCCAGCAGTAGGAACCAATACCTACGGCACTATGGCTACACCTTC.

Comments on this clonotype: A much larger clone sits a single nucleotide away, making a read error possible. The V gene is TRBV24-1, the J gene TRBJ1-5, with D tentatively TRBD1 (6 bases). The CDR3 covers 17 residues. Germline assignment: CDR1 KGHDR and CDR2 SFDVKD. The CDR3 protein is CVTSDSSRGQSNQPQHF. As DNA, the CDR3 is TGTGTCACCAGTGATTCCTCCCGGGGGCAAAGCAATCAGCCCCAGCATTTT.

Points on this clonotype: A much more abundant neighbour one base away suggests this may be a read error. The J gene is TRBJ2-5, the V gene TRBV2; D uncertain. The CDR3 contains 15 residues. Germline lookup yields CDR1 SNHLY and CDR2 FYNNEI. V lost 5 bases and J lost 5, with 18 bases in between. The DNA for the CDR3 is TGTGCCAGCAGTTCCAACTGGGCCGGCGAGGAGACCCAGTACTTC. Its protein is CASSSNWAGEETQYF.

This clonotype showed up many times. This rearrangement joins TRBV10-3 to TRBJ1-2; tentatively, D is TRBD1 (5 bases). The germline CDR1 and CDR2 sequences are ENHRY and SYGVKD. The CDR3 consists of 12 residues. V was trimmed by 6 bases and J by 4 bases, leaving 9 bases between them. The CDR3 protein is CAISREGYGYTF. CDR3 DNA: TGTGCCATCAGCAGGGAGGGCTATGGCTACACCTTC.

DNA for the CDR3: TGTGCCAGTAGTGCAGGGCTGGGGGTAGATCTCTCGTCACCCCTCCACTTT. It is translated as CASSAGLGVDLSSPLHF. The chain combines TRBV19 with TRBJ1-6; D is perhaps TRBD1 (5 bases). Per germline, CDR1 LNHDA and CDR2 SQIVND (reference sequence). The ends were cut back, 5 bases at V and 10 bases at J, with 24 bases in the middle. This CDR3 is built from 17 residues.

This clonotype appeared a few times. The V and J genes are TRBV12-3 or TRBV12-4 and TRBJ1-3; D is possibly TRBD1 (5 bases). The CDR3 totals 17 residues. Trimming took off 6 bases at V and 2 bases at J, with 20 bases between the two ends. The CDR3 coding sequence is TGTGCCAGCAGCCAGGAAACAGCAGGGAGTGCTGGAAACACCATATATTTT. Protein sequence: CASSQETAGSAGNTIYF.

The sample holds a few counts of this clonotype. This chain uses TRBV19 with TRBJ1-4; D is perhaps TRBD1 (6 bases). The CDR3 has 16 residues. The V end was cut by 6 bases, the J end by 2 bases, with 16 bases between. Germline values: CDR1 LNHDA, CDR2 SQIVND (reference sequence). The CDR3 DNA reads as TGTGCCAGTAGGCAACGAGACAGGTGGACTAATGAAAAACTGTTTTTT. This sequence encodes CASRQRDRWTNEKLFF. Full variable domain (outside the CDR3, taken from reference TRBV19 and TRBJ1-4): DGGITQSPKYLFRKEGQNVTLSCEQNLNHDAMYWYRQDPGQGLRLIYYSQIVNDFQKGDIAEGYSVSREKKESFPLTVTSAQKNPTAFYLCASRQRDRWTNEKLFFGSGTQLSVL.

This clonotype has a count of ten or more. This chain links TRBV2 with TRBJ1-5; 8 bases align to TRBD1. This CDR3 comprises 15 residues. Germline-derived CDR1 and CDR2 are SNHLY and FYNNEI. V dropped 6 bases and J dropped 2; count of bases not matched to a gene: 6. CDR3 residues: CASSGQGGGNQPQHF. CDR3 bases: TGTGCCAGCAGCGGACAGGGCGGAGGCAATCAGCCCCAGCATTTT.

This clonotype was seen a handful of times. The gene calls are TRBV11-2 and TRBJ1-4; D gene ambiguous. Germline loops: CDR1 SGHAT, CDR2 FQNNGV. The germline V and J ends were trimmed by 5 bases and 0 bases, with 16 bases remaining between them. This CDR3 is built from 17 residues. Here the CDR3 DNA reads TGTGCCAGCAGCCAAGAGGGCAGTCTTGCAACTAATGAAAAACTGTTTTTT. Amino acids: CASSQEGSLATNEKLFF.

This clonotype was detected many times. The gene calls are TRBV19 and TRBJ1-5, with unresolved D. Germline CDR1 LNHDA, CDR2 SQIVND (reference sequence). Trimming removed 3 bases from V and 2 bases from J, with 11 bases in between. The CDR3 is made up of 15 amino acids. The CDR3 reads CASSIPKVGNQPQHF. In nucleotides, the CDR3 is TGTGCCAGTAGTATCCCCAAAGTGGGCAATCAGCCCCAGCATTTT.

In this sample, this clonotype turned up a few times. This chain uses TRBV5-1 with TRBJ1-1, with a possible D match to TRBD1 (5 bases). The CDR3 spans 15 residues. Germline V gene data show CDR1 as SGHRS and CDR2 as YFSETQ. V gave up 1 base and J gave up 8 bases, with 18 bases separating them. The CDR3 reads CASSLNNAGPGEAFF. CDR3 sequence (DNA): TGCGCCAGCAGCTTGAACAACGCGGGGCCAGGGGAAGCTTTCTTT.